A single sample is the source of the 21 T cell receptor beta chains below, sequenced in a study of CD8+ T cells in alopecia areata. RNA extraction was followed by reverse transcription into cDNA, which acted as the sequencing template. Clones were sequenced by immunoSEQ multiplex PCR, and TCRdb holds only the in-frame ones, with some missing. The sample includes about 220,000 clones, 50% to 70% of them seen just once. Indicated treatment: oral pan-JAK inhibitor, 5-10 mg twice daily. The sample in question was CD4+ T cells sorted from blood, obtained at week 4, from a patient treated with tofacitinib. Every receptor here comes from a human donor with alopecia areata.

Turning to this clone: Other DNA variants within this sample encode the same CDR3. This sequence joins TRBV7-2 and TRBJ2-5; D is perhaps TRBD2 (6 bases). Germline CDR1 reads SGHTA; CDR2 reads FQGNSA. The CDR3 is made up of 13 amino acids. V gave up 1 base and J gave up 5 bases, with 8 bases separating them. This CDR3 reads CASSLVGGETQYF. The CDR3 DNA reads as TGTGCCAGCAGCTTAGTTGGGGGGGAGACCCAGTACTTC.

This clone was detected many times. The chain has TRBV29-1 and TRBJ2-3, with D possibly matching TRBD2 (6 bases). The CDR3 length is 14 residues. Trimming removed 7 bases at V and 4 bases at J, with 18 bases between. Germline CDR1 and CDR2: SQVTM and ANQGSEA. The chain's CDR3 is CSGGVRGGPDTQYF. CDR3 DNA sequence: TGCAGCGGCGGGGTCCGGGGTGGGCCAGATACGCAGTATTTT.

The rearrangement joins TRBV29-1 to TRBJ1-2; D might be TRBD1 (6 bases). Trimming removed 1 base at V and 1 base at J, with 10 bases between. CDR3 size: 14 residues. In germline, CDR1 is SQVTM, CDR2 ANQGSEA. The CDR3 DNA reads TGCAGCGTTGAAGGGACAGAGAATAACTATGGCTACACCTTC. It codes for CSVEGTENNYGYTF.

Worth noting for this clone: Other DNA sequences in the sample encode the same CDR3. CDR3 in amino acids: CSAREGEKLFF. The CDR3 coding sequence is TGCAGTGCTAGAGAGGGTGAAAAACTGTTTTTT. The rearrangement links TRBV20-1 to TRBJ1-4; no reliable D call. The germline V and J ends were trimmed by 0 bases and 7 bases, with 3 bases remaining between them. Germline V lookup: CDR1 DFQATT, CDR2 SNEGSKA (reference sequence). CDR3 size: 11 residues.

The J gene is TRBJ1-1, the V gene TRBV7-7; D not certain. The length of the CDR3 is 13 residues. V was clipped by 4 bases and J by 0 bases, with 6 bases between them. Germline-derived CDR1 and CDR2 are SSHAT and FNYEAQ (reference sequence). CDR3 sequence (DNA): TGTGCCAGCAGCTCGACCTTGAACACTGAAGCTTTCTTT. Its protein is CASSSTLNTEAFF. Full variable domain (remainder filled in from reference TRBV7-7 and TRBJ1-1): GAGVSQSPRYKVTKRGQDVTLRCDPISSHATLYWYQQALGQGPEFLTYFNYEAQPDKSGLPSDRFSAERPEGSISTLTIQRTEQRDSAMYRCASSSTLNTEAFFGQGTRLTVV.

The chain carries TRBV4-3 and TRBJ2-2; 10 positions agree with TRBD1. V gave up 5 bases and J gave up 4 bases; unmatched junction bases: 4. The CDR3 has 15 amino acids. CDR1 and CDR2 (germline): LGHNA, YSLEER. The CDR3, as DNA: TGCGCCAGCAGCAGACAGGGGGCGCCCACCGGGGAGCTGTTTTTT. This encodes CASSRQGAPTGELFF.

Remarks on this clone: The same CDR3 can be traced to other DNA sequences in this sample. The V gene is TRBV29-1, the J gene TRBJ1-5; 7 nucleotides align to TRBD1. J lost 1 base, V lost 5 bases, and 2 bases had no gene match. Germline V gene data show CDR1 as SQVTM and CDR2 as ANQGSEA. The CDR3 consists of 13 residues. The CDR3 DNA follows: TGCAGCGTTAGACAGGGAAGCAATCAGCCCCAGCATTTT. It is translated as CSVRQGSNQPQHF.

The V gene is TRBV23-1, the J gene TRBJ1-5; tentative D call: TRBD1 (6 bases). TRBV23-1 is filed as an ORF, its function uncertain. Trimming pared 7 bases from V and 5 bases from J, leaving 12 bases between. The CDR3 loop spans 13 amino acids. DNA for the CDR3: TGCGCCAGCACCTCACAGGGCCATCAGCCCCAGCATTTT. Its protein is CASTSQGHQPQHF.

This rearrangement joins TRBV29-1 to TRBJ2-2; 7 nucleotides agree with TRBD1. CDR1 and CDR2 from the germline V gene are SQVTM and ANQGSEA. The CDR3 extends over 15 amino acids. V shed 6 bases and J 4 bases; nucleotides not matched to a gene: 11. This CDR3 reads CSVNLQHRGTGELFF. CDR3 bases: TGCAGCGTAAATCTGCAACACAGGGGCACCGGGGAGCTGTTTTTT.

By its share, this clone is medium-sized. This sequence joins TRBV11-3 and TRBJ2-1; 12 bases line up with TRBD2. V shed 1 base and J 6 bases; nucleotides not matched to a gene: 7. The germline V gene encodes CDR1 SGHNT and CDR2 YENEEA. This CDR3 is 17 amino acids long. CDR3 sequence (DNA): TGTGCCAGCAGCTTAGGTCTAGCGGGGGGGCTAACCAATGAGCAGTTCTTC. It encodes CASSLGLAGGLTNEQFF.

The rearrangement joins TRBV25-1 to TRBJ2-3; no clear D. Germline CDR1 is MGHDK and CDR2 is SYGVNS. The V end lost 1 base, the J end lost 6 bases, and 8 bases lay between the germline ends. The CDR3 is 13 residues long. As DNA, the CDR3 is TGTGCCAGCAGTGAATTCTCCGGGGATACGCAGTATTTT. Encoded protein: CASSEFSGDTQYF.

This chain links TRBV7-6 with TRBJ2-7; the D is unclear. Trimming removed 5 bases at V and 6 bases at J, with 14 bases between. Germline V gives CDR1 SGHVS, CDR2 FNYEAQ. There are 13 residues in the CDR3. CDR3 residues: CASSPPSRAEQYF. As DNA, the CDR3 is TGTGCCAGCAGCCCCCCGTCTCGGGCCGAGCAGTACTTC.

This chain links TRBV25-1 with TRBJ2-3, with 8 bases lining up with TRBD2. This CDR3 has 16 residues. V shed 1 base and J 2 bases; nucleotides not matched to a gene: 5. CDR1 is MGHDK, CDR2 SYGVNS, per germline. The CDR3 DNA sequence: TGTGCCAGCAGTGAATCCAGCGGGGGCTACACAGATACGCAGTATTTT. Protein product: CASSESSGGYTDTQYF.

The V gene is TRBV12-5, the J gene TRBJ2-1, with unresolved D. Looked up from germline, CDR1 is LGHNT and CDR2 is FRNRAP. With 6 bases removed from V and 1 base from J, the gap between germline ends came to 10 bases. There are 14 residues in the CDR3. CDR3 loop: CASGPAESYNEQFF. CDR3 DNA sequence: TGTGCTAGTGGCCCCGCCGAGTCCTACAATGAGCAGTTCTTC.

V is TRBV9 and J is TRBJ2-1, with D possibly TRBD2 on 6 matching bases. This CDR3 has 16 residues. CDR1 is SGDLS and CDR2 is YYNGEE in the germline V gene. V was pared by 0 bases and J by 9 bases, with 19 bases between. For the CDR3, the DNA is TGTGCCAGCAGCGTAGAGTGGGGCGGGGTAACTGGTGAGCAGTTCTTC. It is translated as CASSVEWGGVTGEQFF.

This chain connects TRBV2 to TRBJ2-5; a possible D gene is TRBD1 (6 bases). From germline, CDR1 is SNHLY and CDR2 FYNNEI. The CDR3 sequence is 13 residues long. The V end lost 8 bases, the J end lost 3 bases, and 13 bases lay between the germline ends. CDR3 amino acids: CASGGQIKETQYF. The CDR3 coding sequence is TGTGCCAGCGGTGGACAGATAAAAGAGACCCAGTACTTC.

The genes are TRBV14 and TRBJ2-7; D unclear. The CDR3 sequence is 14 residues long. The V end was cut by 3 bases, the J end by 2 bases, with 11 bases between. In germline, CDR1 is SGHDN, CDR2 FVKESK. The DNA of the CDR3 is TGTGCCAGCAGCCAGGGGATATCTACCTACGAGCAGTACTTC. Its protein product is CASSQGISTYEQYF. Looking up the rest from reference TRBV14 and TRBJ2-7 gives the full variable domain: EAGVTQFPSHSVIEKGQTVTLRCDPISGHDNLYWYRRVMGKEIKFLLHFVKESKQDESGMPNNRFLAERTGGTYSTLKVQPAELEDSGVYFCASSQGISTYEQYFGPGTRLTVT.

A few counts support this clone. The chain has TRBV29-1 and TRBJ2-3, with 8 positions matching TRBD2. The CDR3 is 14 residues long. Germline CDR1 SQVTM, CDR2 ANQGSEA. V shed 6 bases, J shed 1 base, and the junction held 6 bases outside the gene matches. CDR3 sequence reads: CSVRSGVGTDTQYF. The CDR3 DNA sequence: TGCAGCGTACGTAGCGGGGTGGGCACAGATACGCAGTATTTT.

This clone showed up just a few times. V usage is TRBV4-2 and J usage is TRBJ1-4; D is ambiguous. This CDR3 spans 12 amino acids. V was pared by 4 bases and J by 8 bases, with 8 bases between. Germline CDR1 reads LGHNA; CDR2 reads YNFKEQ. The CDR3 sequence is CASSPVGEKLFF. CDR3 in DNA: TGTGCCAGCAGCCCGGTGGGAGAAAAACTGTTTTTT.

This clone occurred a few times. The rearrangement links TRBV29-1 to TRBJ1-5; D might be TRBD1 (5 bases). V lost 5 bases and J 6 bases, leaving 11 bases between the germline ends. CDR1 is SQVTM and CDR2 is ANQGSEA in the germline V gene. The CDR3 totals 12 residues. Written as DNA, the CDR3 is TGCAGCGTTAGGAATCAGGGTCAGCCCCAGCATTTT. This sequence encodes CSVRNQGQPQHF.

The sample holds one count of this clone. This sequence joins TRBV9 and TRBJ2-7, with D perhaps matching TRBD1 (6 bases). V lost 0 bases to trimming and J lost 1 base, with 11 bases between them. This CDR3 is 15 amino acids long. Germline CDR1 and CDR2: SGDLS and YYNGEE. In DNA form, the CDR3 reads TGTGCCAGCAGCGTAGGCATGGACAGTTCCTACGAGCAGTACTTC. This encodes CASSVGMDSSYEQYF.